This T cell receptor beta chain was observed in a study of OX40 agonist ivuxolimab in advanced cancers. Trimming removed 6 bases from V and 6 bases from J, with 14 bases in between. This CDR3 is built from 13 residues. Germline values: CDR1 KGHSH, CDR2 LQKENI. Some clones are missing from TCRdb's copy, which holds only in-frame ones; the method was immunoSEQ multiplex PCR. Among around 99,000 clones, around 90% were seen once, and the ten largest hold roughly 1.2%. The sample here was CD4+ or CD8+ T cells sorted from blood, taken in a trial of the OX40 agonist ivuxolimab. The origin of this receptor is an adult with an advanced solid tumor such as melanoma, head and neck, liver or kidney cancer. The genes are TRBV18 and TRBJ1-2; no definite D call. DNA for the CDR3: TGTGCCAGCTCCCAGAGTCCACGAAATGGCTACACCTTC. This sequence encodes CASSQSPRNGYTF.